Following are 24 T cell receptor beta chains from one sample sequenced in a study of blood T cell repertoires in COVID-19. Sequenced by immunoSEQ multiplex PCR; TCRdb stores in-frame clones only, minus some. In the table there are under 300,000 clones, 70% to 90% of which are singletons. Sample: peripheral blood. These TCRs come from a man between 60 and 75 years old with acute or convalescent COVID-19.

CDR3 bases: TGTGCCAGCTCACCACCGCTGTCCGGGGAGACCCAGTACTTC. This encodes CASSPPLSGETQYF. The rearrangement links TRBV18 to TRBJ2-5; no definite D call. Germline CDR1 is KGHSH and CDR2 is LQKENI. The CDR3 covers 14 residues. Trimming took 0 bases from V and 5 from J, leaving 10 bases between them. Full variable domain (missing parts from reference TRBV18 and TRBJ2-5): NAGVMQNPRHLVRRRGQEARLRCSPMKGHSHVYWYRQLPEEGLKFMVYLQKENIIDESGMPKERFSAEFPKEGPSILRIQQVVRGDSAAYFCASSPPLSGETQYFGPGTRLLVL.

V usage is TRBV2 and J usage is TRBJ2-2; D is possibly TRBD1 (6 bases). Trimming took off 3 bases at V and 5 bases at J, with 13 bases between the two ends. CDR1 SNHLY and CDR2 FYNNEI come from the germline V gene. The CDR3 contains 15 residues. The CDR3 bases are TGTGCCAGCAGTGAGGTCAGGGGTTGGACCGGGGAGCTGTTTTTT. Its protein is CASSEVRGWTGELFF. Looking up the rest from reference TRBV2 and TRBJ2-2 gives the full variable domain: EPEVTQTPSHQVTQMGQEVILRCVPISNHLYFYWYRQILGQKVEFLVSFYNNEISEKSEIFDDQFSVERPDGSNFTLKIRSTKLEDSAMYFCASSEVRGWTGELFFGEGSRLTVL.

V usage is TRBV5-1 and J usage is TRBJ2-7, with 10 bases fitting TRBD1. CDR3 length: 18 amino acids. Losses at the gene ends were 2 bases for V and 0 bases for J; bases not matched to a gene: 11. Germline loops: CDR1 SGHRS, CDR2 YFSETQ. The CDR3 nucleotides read TGCGCCAGCAGCTTCGGTAGACAGGGGGCCATGAGCTCCTACGAGCAGTACTTC. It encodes CASSFGRQGAMSSYEQYF.

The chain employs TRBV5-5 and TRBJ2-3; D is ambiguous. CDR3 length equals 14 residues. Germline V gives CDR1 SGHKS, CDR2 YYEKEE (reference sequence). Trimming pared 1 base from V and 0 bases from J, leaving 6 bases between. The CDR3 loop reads CASSLLASTDTQYF. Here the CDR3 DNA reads TGTGCCAGCAGCTTGCTGGCTAGCACAGATACGCAGTATTTT.

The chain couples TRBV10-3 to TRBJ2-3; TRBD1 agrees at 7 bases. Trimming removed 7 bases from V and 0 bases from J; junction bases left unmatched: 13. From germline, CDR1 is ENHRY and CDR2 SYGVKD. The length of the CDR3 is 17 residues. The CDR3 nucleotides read TGTGCCATCATTGACTCAGGGGGACGGGCTAGCACAGATACGCAGTATTTT. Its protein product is CAIIDSGGRASTDTQYF.

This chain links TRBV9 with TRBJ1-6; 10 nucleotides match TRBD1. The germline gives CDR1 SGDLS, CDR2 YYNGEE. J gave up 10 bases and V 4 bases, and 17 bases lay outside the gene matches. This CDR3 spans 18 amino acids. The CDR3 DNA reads TGTGCCAGCAGCCCCTCAATCCCGGGACAGGGGATACCATCACCCCTCCACTTT. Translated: CASSPSIPGQGIPSPLHF.

The chain's CDR3 is CASSLVDRENQPQHF. CDR3 nucleotides: TGTGCCAGCAGCTTAGTGGACAGGGAAAATCAGCCCCAGCATTTT. The rearrangement joins TRBV7-8 to TRBJ1-5, with 8 bases matching TRBD1. Per the germline V gene, CDR1 is SGHVS and CDR2 is FQNEAQ. This CDR3 comprises 15 residues. J was trimmed by 4 bases and V by 1 base; bases with no gene match: 3.

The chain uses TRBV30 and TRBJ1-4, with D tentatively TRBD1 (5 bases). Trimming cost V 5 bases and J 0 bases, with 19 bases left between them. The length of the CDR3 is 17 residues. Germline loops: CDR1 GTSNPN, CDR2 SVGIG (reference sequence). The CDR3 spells CAWYGPPEGTTNEKLFF. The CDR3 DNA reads TGTGCCTGGTACGGACCCCCGGAGGGGACAACTAATGAAAAACTGTTTTTT.

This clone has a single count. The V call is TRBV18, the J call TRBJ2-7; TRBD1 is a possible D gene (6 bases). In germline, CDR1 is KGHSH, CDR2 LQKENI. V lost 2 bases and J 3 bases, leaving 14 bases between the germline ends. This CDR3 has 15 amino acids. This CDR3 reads CASSPTAGAGYEQYF. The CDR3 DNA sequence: TGTGCCAGCTCACCAACGGCAGGGGCGGGCTACGAGCAGTACTTC.

The CDR3 here is CASIQGFAEAFF. The CDR3 DNA is TGTGCCAGCATACAGGGATTCGCTGAAGCTTTCTTT. The V gene is TRBV6-5, the J gene TRBJ1-1; tentatively, D is TRBD1 (6 bases). Trimming took 7 bases from V and 6 from J, leaving 12 bases between them. This CDR3 comprises 12 residues. Germline V gives CDR1 MNHEY, CDR2 SVGAGI.

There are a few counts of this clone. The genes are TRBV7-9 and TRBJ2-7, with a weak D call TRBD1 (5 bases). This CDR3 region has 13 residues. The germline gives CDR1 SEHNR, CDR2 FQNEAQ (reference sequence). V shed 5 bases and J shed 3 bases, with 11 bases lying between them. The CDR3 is CASSPAGFYEQYF. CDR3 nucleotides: TGTGCCAGCAGCCCGGCAGGGTTCTACGAGCAGTACTTC.

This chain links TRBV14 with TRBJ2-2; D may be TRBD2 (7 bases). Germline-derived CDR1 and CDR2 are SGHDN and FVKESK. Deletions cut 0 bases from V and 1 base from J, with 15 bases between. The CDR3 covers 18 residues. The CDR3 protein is CASSQEMGRGQNTGELFF. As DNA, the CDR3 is TGTGCCAGCAGCCAAGAGATGGGGCGGGGGCAGAACACCGGGGAGCTGTTTTTT.

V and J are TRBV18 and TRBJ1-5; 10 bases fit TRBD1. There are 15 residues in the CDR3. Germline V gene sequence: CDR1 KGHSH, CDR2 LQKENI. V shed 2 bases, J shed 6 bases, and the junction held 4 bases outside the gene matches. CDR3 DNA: TGTGCCAGCTCACCAGGGACAGGGGACAGTCAGCCCCAGCATTTT. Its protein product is CASSPGTGDSQPQHF.

In nucleotides, the CDR3 is TGCGCCAGCAGGGAGGGGGCGGACGTAGTAGCCAAAAACATTCAGTACTTC. Its protein product is CASREGADVVAKNIQYF. The chain combines TRBV5-1 with TRBJ2-4; the D gene is possibly TRBD1 (7 bases). The CDR3 extends over 17 amino acids. Trimming left V 5 bases short and J 0 bases short, with 18 bases between. Germline V gives CDR1 SGHRS, CDR2 YFSETQ.

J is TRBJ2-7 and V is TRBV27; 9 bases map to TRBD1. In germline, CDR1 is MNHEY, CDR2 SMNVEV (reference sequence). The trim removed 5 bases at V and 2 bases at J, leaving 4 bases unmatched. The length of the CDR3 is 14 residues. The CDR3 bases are TGTGCCAGCAGTCCCGGGACAGGGCCCTACGAGCAGTACTTC. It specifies CASSPGTGPYEQYF.

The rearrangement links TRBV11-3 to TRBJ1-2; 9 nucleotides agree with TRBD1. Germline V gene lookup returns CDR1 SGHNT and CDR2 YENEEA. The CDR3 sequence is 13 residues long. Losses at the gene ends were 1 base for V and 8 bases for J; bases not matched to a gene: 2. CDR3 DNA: TGTGCCAGCAGCTTAGGGGGACAGGGCGGCTACACCTTC. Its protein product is CASSLGGQGGYTF.

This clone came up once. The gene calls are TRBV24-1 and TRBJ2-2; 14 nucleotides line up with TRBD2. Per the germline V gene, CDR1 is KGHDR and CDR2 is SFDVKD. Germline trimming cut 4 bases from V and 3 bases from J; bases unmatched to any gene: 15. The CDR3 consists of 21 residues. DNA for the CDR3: TGTGCCACCAGTGACCTCACAGGGGCCGGGACTAGCGGGAGTTACACCGGGGAGCTGTTTTTT. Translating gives CATSDLTGAGTSGSYTGELFF.

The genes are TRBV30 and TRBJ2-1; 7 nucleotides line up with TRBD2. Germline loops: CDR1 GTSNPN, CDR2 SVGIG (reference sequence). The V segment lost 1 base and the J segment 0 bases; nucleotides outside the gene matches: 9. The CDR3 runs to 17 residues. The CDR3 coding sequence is TGTGCCTGGAGTGGGTCGACTAGCCGAAACTCCTACAATGAGCAGTTCTTC. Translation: CAWSGSTSRNSYNEQFF.

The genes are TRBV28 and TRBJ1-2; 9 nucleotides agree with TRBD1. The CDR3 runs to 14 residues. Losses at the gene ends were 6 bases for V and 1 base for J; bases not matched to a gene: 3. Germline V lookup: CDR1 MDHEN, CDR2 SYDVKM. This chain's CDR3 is CASRGQGLNYGYTF. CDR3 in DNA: TGTGCCAGCAGGGGACAGGGACTTAACTATGGCTACACCTTC.

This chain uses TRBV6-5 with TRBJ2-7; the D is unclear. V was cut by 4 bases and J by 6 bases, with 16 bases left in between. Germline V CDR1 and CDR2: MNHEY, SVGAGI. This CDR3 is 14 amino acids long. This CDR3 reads CASSSEMQVGEQYF. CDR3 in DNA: TGTGCCAGCAGTTCAGAGATGCAGGTCGGCGAGCAGTACTTC.

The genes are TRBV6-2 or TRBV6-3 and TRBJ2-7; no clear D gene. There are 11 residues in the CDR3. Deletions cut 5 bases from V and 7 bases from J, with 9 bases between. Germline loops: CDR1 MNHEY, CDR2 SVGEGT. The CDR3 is CASSLLGEQYF. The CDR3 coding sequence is TGTGCCAGCAGTCTACTCGGGGAGCAGTACTTC.

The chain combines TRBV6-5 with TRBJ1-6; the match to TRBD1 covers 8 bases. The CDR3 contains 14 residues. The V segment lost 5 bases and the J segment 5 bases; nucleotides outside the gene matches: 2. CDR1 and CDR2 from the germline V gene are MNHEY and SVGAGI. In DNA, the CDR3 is TGTGCCAGCAGTACGGGACAGGATAATTCACCCCTCCACTTT. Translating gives CASSTGQDNSPLHF.

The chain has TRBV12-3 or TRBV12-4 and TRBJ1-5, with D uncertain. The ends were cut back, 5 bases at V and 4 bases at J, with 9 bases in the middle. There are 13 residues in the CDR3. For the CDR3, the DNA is TGTGCCAGCAGTCAGAATCGAAATCAGCCCCAGCATTTT. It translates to CASSQNRNQPQHF.

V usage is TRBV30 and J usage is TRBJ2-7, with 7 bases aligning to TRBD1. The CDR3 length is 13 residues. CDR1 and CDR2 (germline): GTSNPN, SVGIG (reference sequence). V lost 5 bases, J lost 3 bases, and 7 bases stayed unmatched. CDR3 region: CAWSPGQNYEQYF. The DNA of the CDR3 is TGTGCCTGGTCGCCGGGACAGAACTACGAGCAGTACTTC.